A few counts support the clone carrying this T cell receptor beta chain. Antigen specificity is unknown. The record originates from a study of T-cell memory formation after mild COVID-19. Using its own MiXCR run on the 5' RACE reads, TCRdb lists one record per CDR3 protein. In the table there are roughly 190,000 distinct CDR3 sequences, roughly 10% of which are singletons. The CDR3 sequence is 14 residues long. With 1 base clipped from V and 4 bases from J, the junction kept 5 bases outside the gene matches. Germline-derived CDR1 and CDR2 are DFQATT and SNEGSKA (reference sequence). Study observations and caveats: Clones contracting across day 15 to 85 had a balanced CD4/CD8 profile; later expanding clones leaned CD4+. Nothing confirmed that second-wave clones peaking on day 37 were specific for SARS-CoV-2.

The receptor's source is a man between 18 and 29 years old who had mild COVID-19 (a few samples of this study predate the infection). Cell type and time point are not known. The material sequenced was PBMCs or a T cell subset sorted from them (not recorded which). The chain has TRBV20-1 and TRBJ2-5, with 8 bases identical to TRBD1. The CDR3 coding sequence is TGCAGTGCTAGAGTCCTACAGGGGGGAGAGACCCAGTACTTC. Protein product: CSARVLQGGETQYF.